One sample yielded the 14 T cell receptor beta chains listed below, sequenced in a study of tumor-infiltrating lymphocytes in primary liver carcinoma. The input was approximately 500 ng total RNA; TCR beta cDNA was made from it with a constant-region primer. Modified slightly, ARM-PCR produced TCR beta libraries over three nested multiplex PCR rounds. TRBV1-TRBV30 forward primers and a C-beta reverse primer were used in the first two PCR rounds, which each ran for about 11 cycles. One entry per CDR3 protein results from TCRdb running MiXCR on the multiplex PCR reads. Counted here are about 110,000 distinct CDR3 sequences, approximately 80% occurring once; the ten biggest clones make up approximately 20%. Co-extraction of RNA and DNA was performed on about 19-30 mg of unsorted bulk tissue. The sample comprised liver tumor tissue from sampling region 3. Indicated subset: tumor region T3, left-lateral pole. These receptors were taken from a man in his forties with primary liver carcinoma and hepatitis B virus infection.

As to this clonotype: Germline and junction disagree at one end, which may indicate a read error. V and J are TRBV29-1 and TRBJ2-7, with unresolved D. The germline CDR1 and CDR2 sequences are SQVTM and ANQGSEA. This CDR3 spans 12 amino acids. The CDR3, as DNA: TGCAGCATTGAATTAGCCCCCTACGAGCAGTACTTC. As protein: CSIELAPYEQYF.

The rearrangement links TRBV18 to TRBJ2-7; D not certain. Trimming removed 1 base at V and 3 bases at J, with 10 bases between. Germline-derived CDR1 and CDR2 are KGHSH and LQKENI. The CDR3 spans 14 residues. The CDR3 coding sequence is TGTGCCAGCTCACCACAGAAGGGCCTCTACGAGCAGTACTTC. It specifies CASSPQKGLYEQYF.

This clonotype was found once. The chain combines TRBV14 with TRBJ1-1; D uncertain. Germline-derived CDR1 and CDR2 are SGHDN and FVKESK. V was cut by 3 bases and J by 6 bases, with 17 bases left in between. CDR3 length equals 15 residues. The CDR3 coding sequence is TGTGCCAGCAGCCACCGTCGGGTCATGAATGCTGAAGCTTTCTTT. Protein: CASSHRRVMNAEAFF.

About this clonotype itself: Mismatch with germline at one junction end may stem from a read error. The CDR3 loop reads CAIRGASGDASNNSTLHF. CDR3 sequence (DNA): TGTGCCATCAGAGGGGCGAGCGGGGACGCGTCTAATAATTCAACCCTCCACTTT. The rearrangement joins TRBV10-3 to TRBJ1-6; the D gene is possibly TRBD1 (5 bases). This CDR3 is built from 18 residues. Germline V gene sequence: CDR1 ENHRY, CDR2 SYGVKD.

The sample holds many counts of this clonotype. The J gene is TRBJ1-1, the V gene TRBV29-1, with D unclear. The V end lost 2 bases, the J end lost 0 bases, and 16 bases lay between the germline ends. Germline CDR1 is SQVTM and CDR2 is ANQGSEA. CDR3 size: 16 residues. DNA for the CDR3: TGCAGCGTTGAAACGGGAAAGATCATCATGAACACTGAAGCTTTCTTT. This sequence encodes CSVETGKIIMNTEAFF.

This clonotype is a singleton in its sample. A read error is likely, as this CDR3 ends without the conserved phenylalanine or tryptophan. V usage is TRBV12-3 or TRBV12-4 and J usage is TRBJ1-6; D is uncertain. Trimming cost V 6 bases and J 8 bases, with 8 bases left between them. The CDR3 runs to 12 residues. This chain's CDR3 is CASREPDSPLHI. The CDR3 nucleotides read TGTGCCAGCAGGGAGCCTGATTCACCCCTCCACATT.

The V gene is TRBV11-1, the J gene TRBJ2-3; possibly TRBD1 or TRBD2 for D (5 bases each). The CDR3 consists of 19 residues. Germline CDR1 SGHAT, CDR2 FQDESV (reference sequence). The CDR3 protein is CPIISGGSSVGARTDTQYF. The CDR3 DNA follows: TGTCCCATCATCTCTGGGGGAAGCTCTGTTGGAGCCCGCACAGATACGCAGTATTTT. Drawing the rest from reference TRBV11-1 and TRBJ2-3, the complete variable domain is EAEVAQSPRYKITEKSQAVAFWCDPISGHATLYWYRQILGQGPELLVQFQDESVVDDSQLPKDRFSAERLKGVDSTLKIQPAELGDSAMYLCPIISGGSSVGARTDTQYFGPGTRLTVL.

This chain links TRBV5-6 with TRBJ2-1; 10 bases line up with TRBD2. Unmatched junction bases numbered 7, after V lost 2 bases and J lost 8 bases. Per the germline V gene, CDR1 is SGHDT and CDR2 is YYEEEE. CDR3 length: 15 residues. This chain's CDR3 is CASSLGLAAIDEQFF. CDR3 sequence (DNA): TGTGCCAGCAGCTTAGGACTAGCGGCTATCGATGAGCAGTTCTTC.

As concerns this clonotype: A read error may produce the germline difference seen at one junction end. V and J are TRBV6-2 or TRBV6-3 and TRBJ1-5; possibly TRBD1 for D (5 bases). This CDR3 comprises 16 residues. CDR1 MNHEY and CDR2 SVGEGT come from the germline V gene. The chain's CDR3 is CASNYGAGSGTQSQHF. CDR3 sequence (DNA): TGTGCCAGCAATTACGGGGCAGGGTCCGGGACTCAGTCCCAGCATTTT.

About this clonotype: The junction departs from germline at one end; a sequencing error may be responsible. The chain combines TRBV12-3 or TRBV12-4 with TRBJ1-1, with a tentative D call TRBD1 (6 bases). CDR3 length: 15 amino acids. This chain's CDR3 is CASSLGQLLTTEAFF. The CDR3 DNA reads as TGTGCCAGCAGCTTAGGACAGCTGTTGACCACTGAAGCTTTCTTT.

The CDR3 is CASILGGSYEQYF. The CDR3 nucleotides are TGTGCCAGCATTCTGGGAGGGTCCTACGAGCAGTACTTC. This chain uses TRBV12-3 or TRBV12-4 with TRBJ2-7; 7 bases line up with TRBD2. CDR3 length: 13 residues. Trimming took 7 bases from V and 1 from J; bases not matched to a gene: 4.

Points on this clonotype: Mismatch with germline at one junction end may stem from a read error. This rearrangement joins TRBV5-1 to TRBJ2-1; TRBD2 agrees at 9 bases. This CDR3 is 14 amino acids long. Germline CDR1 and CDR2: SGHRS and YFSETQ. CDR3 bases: TGTGTCAGCAGCGCTAGCGGGGCCTACAATGAGCAGTTCTTC. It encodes CVSSASGAYNEQFF.

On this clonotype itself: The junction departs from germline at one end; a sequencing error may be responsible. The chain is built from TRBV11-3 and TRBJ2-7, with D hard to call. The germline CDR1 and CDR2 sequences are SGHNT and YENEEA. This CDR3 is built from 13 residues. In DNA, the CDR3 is TGTGTCAGCATGAGGAAGCGATCCTACGAGCAGTACTTC. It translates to CVSMRKRSYEQYF.

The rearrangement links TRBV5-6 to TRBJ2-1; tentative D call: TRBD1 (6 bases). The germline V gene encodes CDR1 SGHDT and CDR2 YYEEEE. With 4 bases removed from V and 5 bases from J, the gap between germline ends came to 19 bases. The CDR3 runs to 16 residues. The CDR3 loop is CASSPSGSEGDNEQFF. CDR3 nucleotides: TGTGCCAGCAGCCCGTCTGGGAGCGAGGGGGACAATGAGCAGTTCTTC.